This record looks at one T cell receptor (beta chain) sequence and its context. The target antigen is unknown. Germline V gene data show CDR1 as SQVTM and CDR2 as ANQGSEA. CDR3 length: 12 amino acids. V was shortened by 1 base and J by 5 bases, with 8 bases between the two germline ends. The library targeted TCRbeta and was prepared with unique molecular identifiers. MiXCR, applied by TCRdb to the PCR reads, yields one record per CDR3 protein. The table has 400,000 to 450,000 distinct CDR3 sequences, around two fifths seen once; the top ten hold approximately 25%. This record comes from a study of T-cell reconstitution after alpha-beta-depleted transplantation in children. Broader study findings: The high TCRbeta diversity at day 60 in some patients came from surviving recipient T cells and thymic progenitors. At one year after transplant, newly produced T cells mostly accounted for T-cell counts and diversity. Several hundred expanded graft clones reportedly were the source of alpha-beta T cells about two months after transplant.

Sequenced here: PBMCs, sampled before TCRalphabeta/CD19-depleted stem cell transplant. V usage is TRBV29-1 and J usage is TRBJ2-5, with D unresolved. The source of this sequence is a girl aged 2 to 9 with aplastic anemia, due to receive a stem cell transplant. DNA for the CDR3: TGCAGCGTTGAAGGCCAGTGGGAGACCCAGTACTTC. Translating gives CSVEGQWETQYF.